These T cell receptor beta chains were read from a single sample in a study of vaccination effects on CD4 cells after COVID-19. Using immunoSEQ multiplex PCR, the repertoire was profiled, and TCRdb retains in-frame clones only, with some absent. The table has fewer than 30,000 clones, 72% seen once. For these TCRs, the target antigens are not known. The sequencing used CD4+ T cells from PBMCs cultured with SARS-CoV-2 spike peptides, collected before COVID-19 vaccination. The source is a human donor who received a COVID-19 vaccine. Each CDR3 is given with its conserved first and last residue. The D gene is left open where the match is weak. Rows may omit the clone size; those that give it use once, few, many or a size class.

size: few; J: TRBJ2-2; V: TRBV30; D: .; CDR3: CAWSVTRLLPGELFF; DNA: TGTGCCTGGAGTGTTACCCGTCTTTTGCCCGGGGAGCTGTTTTTT
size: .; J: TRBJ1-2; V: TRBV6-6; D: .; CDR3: CASSYRGSNYGYTF; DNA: TGTGCCAGCAGTTACCGTGGTTCTAACTATGGCTACACCTTC
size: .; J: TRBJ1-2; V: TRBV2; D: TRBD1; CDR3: CASNQGGGTNYGYTF; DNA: TGTGCCAGCAACCAAGGGGGCGGGACCAACTATGGCTACACCTTC
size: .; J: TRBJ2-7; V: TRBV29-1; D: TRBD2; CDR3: CSVDTGTSGGRQYF; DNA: TGCAGCGTCGACACCGGGACTAGCGGGGGAAGGCAGTACTTC
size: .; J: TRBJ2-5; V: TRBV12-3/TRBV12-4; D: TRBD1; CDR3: CASSSTGEETQYF; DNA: TGTGCCAGCAGCTCGACAGGGGAAGAGACCCAGTACTTC
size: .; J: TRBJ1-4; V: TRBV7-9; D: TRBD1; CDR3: CASSPQQGAGDNEKLFF; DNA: TGTGCCAGCAGTCCTCAACAGGGGGCGGGGGACAATGAAAAACTGTTTTTT
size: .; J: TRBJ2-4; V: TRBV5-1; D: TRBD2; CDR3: CASSPRTSGEGNIQYF; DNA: TGCGCCAGCAGCCCTCGGACTAGCGGGGAGGGAAACATTCAGTACTTC
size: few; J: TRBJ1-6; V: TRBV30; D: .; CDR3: CAWRSYNSPLHF; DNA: TGTGCCTGGAGGTCCTATAATTCACCCCTCCACTTT
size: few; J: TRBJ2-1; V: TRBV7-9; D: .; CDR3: CASSLVRQGEQFF; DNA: TGTGCCAGCAGCTTAGTACGGCAGGGTGAGCAGTTCTTC
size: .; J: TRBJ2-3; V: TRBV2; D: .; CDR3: CASNTGRPTDTQYF; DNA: TGTGCCAGCAACACAGGGCGACCCACAGATACGCAGTATTTT
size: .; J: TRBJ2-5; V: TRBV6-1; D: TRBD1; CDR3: CASSETGIGETQYF; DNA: TGTGCCAGCAGTGAGACAGGGATAGGCGAGACCCAGTACTTC
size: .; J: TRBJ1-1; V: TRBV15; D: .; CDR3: CATSPPQGNTEAFF; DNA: TGTGCCACCAGCCCCCCCCAGGGGAACACTGAAGCTTTCTTT
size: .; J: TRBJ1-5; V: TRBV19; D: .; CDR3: CASSQGRRQPQHF; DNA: TGTGCCAGCTCTCAGGGGAGAAGGCAGCCCCAGCATTTT
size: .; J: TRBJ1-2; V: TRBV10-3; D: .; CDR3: CAISEFRRGRDSPNYGYTF; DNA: TGTGCCATCAGTGAGTTCCGCCGGGGCAGGGACTCTCCTAACTATGGCTACACCTTC
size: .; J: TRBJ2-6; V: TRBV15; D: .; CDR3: CATSRDRLAGANVLTF; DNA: TGTGCCACCAGCAGAGATCGCCTGGCTGGGGCCAACGTCCTGACTTTC
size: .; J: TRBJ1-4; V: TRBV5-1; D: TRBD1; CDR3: CASRYSGTGNNEKLFF; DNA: TGCGCCAGCAGATACTCCGGGACAGGGAATAATGAAAAACTGTTTTTT
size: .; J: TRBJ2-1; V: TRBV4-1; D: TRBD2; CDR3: CASSQGLGGRPYNEQFF; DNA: TGCGCCAGCAGCCAGGGATTGGGCGGGAGGCCCTACAATGAGCAGTTCTTC
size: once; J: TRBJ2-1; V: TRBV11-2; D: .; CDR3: CASSFSGVSYNEQFF; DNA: TGTGCCAGCAGCTTTTCGGGAGTCTCCTACAATGAGCAGTTCTTC
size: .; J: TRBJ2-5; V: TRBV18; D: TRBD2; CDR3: CASSPRTVAGTAETQYF; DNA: TGTGCCAGCTCACCCCGAACTGTAGCGGGGACTGCGGAGACCCAGTACTTC
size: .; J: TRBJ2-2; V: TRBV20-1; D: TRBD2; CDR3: CSASQIAGGPIGELFF; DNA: TGCAGTGCTAGTCAAATAGCGGGAGGGCCGATCGGGGAGCTGTTTTTT
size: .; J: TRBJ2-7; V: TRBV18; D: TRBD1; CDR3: CASSLSYHGTGVEQYF; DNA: TGTGCCAGCTCCCTCTCGTACCACGGGACAGGGGTCGAGCAGTACTTC
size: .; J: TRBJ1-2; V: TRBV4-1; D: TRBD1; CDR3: CASSHLVKRTGRNYGYTF; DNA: TGCGCCAGCAGCCACCTTGTTAAGCGGACAGGGCGTAACTATGGCTACACCTTC
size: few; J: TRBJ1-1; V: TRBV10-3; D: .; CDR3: CAISESGITEAFF; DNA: TGTGCCATCAGTGAGTCGGGGATCACTGAAGCTTTCTTT
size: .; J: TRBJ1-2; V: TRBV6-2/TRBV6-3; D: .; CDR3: CASSRSENYGYTF; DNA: TGTGCCAGCAGTCGCTCGGAGAACTATGGCTACACCTTC
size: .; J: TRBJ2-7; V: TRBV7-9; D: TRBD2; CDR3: CASSPLAESSYEQYF; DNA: TGTGCCAGCAGCCCACTAGCGGAGAGCTCCTACGAGCAGTACTTC